Listed below are T cell receptor beta chains from one sample, sequenced in a study of blood T cell repertoires in COVID-19. Libraries were prepared by immunoSEQ multiplex PCR; TCRdb keeps only in-frame clonotypes and omits some of them. The sample carries about 280,000 clones, about 83% recorded once. Sequenced sample: PBMCs or T cells enriched from blood (not recorded which). The source is a woman in her 40s who had recovered from COVID-19. The CDR3 runs from the conserved cysteine through the conserved F or W. D genes are given only for firm matches. Clone sizes are given selectively: once, few, many, or a class where the clone is expanded.

TRBV27	NA	NA	TRBJ1-1	16	TGTGCCAGCAGTCCCAATGGTGTCAGGGTCGGATCTGAAGCTTTCTTT	CASSPNGVRVGSEAFF
TRBV28	NA	TRBD1	TRBJ1-5	16	TGTGCCAGCAGTTCGAGGACAGGGGGTCTTGATCAGCCCCAGCATTTT	CASSSRTGGLDQPQHF
TRBV10-3	NA	TRBD2	TRBJ2-1	14	TGTGCCATCAGTCCTGCGGGAGCTCACAATGAGCAGTTCTTC	CAISPAGAHNEQFF
TRBV5-5	NA	TRBD2	TRBJ2-1	13	TGTGCCAGCAGCGCCGGACTAGCGGGAGCCGGGTTCTTC	CASSAGLAGAGFF
TRBV19	NA	NA	TRBJ1-2	15	TGTGCCAGTAGTCCCCGATTCGACAGGCCCTATGGCTACACCTTC	CASSPRFDRPYGYTF
TRBV25-1	NA	NA	TRBJ2-7	13	TGTGCCAGCGGAGGACAGCCCTCCTACGAGCAGTACTTC	CASGGQPSYEQYF
TRBV5-1	NA	TRBD2	TRBJ2-2	15	TGCGCCAGCAGCCGGGGAACGGGGGGCACCGGGGAGCTGTTTTTT	CASSRGTGGTGELFF
TRBV6-5	NA	TRBD1	TRBJ1-4	14	TGTGCCAGCAGGCCAACAGGGGGACATGAAAAACTGTTTTTT	CASRPTGGHEKLFF
TRBV7-2	NA	NA	TRBJ1-6	14	TGTGCCAGCAGTATAAAGGGGGATAATTCACCCCTCCACTTT	CASSIKGDNSPLHF
TRBV19	NA	NA	TRBJ1-2	13	TGTGCCAGTAGCGGACAGCAAAACTATGGCTACACCTTC	CASSGQQNYGYTF
TRBV19	NA	NA	TRBJ2-2	13	TGTGCCAGTAGTATCGAGAGCGCCGGGGAGCTGTTTTTT	CASSIESAGELFF
TRBV18	NA	TRBD2	TRBJ2-5	20	TGTGCCAGCTCACCATTTGGGACTGTGGGACTACTAGCGGTACAAGAGACCCAGTACTTC	CASSPFGTVGLLAVQETQYF
TRBV19	NA	NA	TRBJ2-1	15	TGTGCCAGTAGAAGACTAGGGGAGGCCTACAATGAGCAGTTCTTC	CASRRLGEAYNEQFF
TRBV5-4	NA	NA	TRBJ1-1	14	TGTGCCAGCAGCTCCCGGGACAAGAACACTGAAGCTTTCTTT	CASSSRDKNTEAFF
TRBV19	NA	NA	TRBJ1-5	14	TGTGCCAGTAGTACCAGCCAGGGCTGGGAGCCCCAGCATTTT	CASSTSQGWEPQHF
TRBV7-3	NA	NA	TRBJ1-1	14	TGTGCCAGCAGCCTGTCCGCCGGGAACACTGAAGCTTTCTTT	CASSLSAGNTEAFF
TRBV20-1	NA	TRBD1	TRBJ2-7	13	TGCAGTGCTAGTGGGCAGGGGGTTTACGAGCAGTACTTC	CSASGQGVYEQYF
TRBV4-3	NA	NA	TRBJ2-6	19	TGCGCCAGCAGCCAAGAACCTGCCAGGGGTGTGTCTGGGGCCAACGTCCTGACTTTC	CASSQEPARGVSGANVLTF
TRBV2	NA	NA	TRBJ2-5	14	TGTGCCAGCAGTGAAGGGCTAGCGACAAGGACCCAGTACTTC	CASSEGLATRTQYF
TRBV4-1	NA	TRBD2	TRBJ2-3	19	TGCGCCAGCAGCCAAGATGTCGGGAGGGTTATCCCCAACACAGATACGCAGTATTTT	CASSQDVGRVIPNTDTQYF
TRBV4-3	NA	NA	TRBJ2-1	15	TGCGCCAGCAGCCAACTTTCTGGGGGGAACAATGAGCAGTTCTTC	CASSQLSGGNNEQFF
TRBV7-3	NA	NA	TRBJ1-6	15	TGTGCCAGCAGCTTAACGGCACACAGAAATTCACCCCTCCACTTT	CASSLTAHRNSPLHF
TRBV5-1	NA	TRBD2	TRBJ2-3	17	TGCGCCAGCAGCTTGGAGGGGACTAGCGGGAGGGCAGATACGCAGTATTTT	CASSLEGTSGRADTQYF
TRBV27	NA	TRBD1	TRBJ2-7	11	TGTGCCAGCCGACAGGGCTACGAGCAGTACTTC	CASRQGYEQYF
TRBV3-1/TRBV3-2	NA	TRBD1	TRBJ2-4	16	TGTGCCAGCAGTCTTACAGGGGGTTGGGGAGAAAACATTCAGTACTTC	CASSLTGGWGENIQYF
TRBV12-3/TRBV12-4	many	NA	TRBJ2-1	12	TGTGCCAGCAGTTTTATCGCGAATGAGCAGTTCTTC	CASSFIANEQFF
TRBV6-1	NA	NA	TRBJ1-2	14	TGTGCCAGCAGTGATCGCGGGGCAATCTATGGCTACACCTTC	CASSDRGAIYGYTF
TRBV5-8	NA	TRBD1	TRBJ2-7	15	TGTGCCAGCAGCACCAGGTCGGGACAGACTTACGAGCAGTACTTC	CASSTRSGQTYEQYF
TRBV5-1	NA	NA	TRBJ2-6	15	TGCGCCAGCAGCTACGCCGGCTCTGGGGCCAACGTCCTGACTTTC	CASSYAGSGANVLTF
TRBV24-1	NA	NA	TRBJ1-5	14	TGTGCCACCAGTGACCAGGGTAGCAATCAGCCCCAGCATTTT	CATSDQGSNQPQHF
TRBV11-2	once	NA	TRBJ2-6	13	TGTGCCAGCAGCTCAGCGGGGGCCAACGTCCTGACTTTC	CASSSAGANVLTF
TRBV12-3/TRBV12-4	NA	TRBD1	TRBJ2-7	13	TGTGCCAGCAACCCGGCAGGGGGCTACGAGCAGTACTTC	CASNPAGGYEQYF
TRBV10-2	NA	NA	TRBJ2-7	14	TGCGCCAGCAGTGAAGACAGTGGGGCCCACGAGCAGTACTTC	CASSEDSGAHEQYF
TRBV6-4	NA	NA	TRBJ2-7	14	TGTGCCAGCAGTGCCCCGGGGGAAAGGGACGAGCAGTACTTC	CASSAPGERDEQYF
TRBV5-4	NA	NA	TRBJ1-5	19	TGTGCCAGCAGCCTCAGTTTCGACAGATCTACCCATAGCAATCAGCCCCAGCATTTT	CASSLSFDRSTHSNQPQHF
TRBV28	few	NA	TRBJ1-6	16	TGTGCCAGCAGTCTGGGGGACAAGACTAATAATTCACCCCTCCACTTT	CASSLGDKTNNSPLHF
TRBV10-2	NA	TRBD2	TRBJ2-2	14	TGCGCCAGCAGTGGACTAGCGGGAGAGGGGGAGCTGTTTTTT	CASSGLAGEGELFF
TRBV7-3	NA	NA	TRBJ2-1	18	TGTGCCAGCAGCTTAACGGGGGGAGGCCAAATCTCCTACAATGAGCAGTTCTTC	CASSLTGGGQISYNEQFF
TRBV10-3	NA	NA	TRBJ2-1	14	TGTGCCATCAGTGAGTCCATAGCTTCCAATGAGCAGTTCTTC	CAISESIASNEQFF
TRBV11-2	NA	TRBD2	TRBJ2-1	17	TGTGCCAGCAGCTTAGGTGTGTTAGCGGGAGTTGGGAATGAGCAGTTCTTC	CASSLGVLAGVGNEQFF
TRBV19	few	NA	TRBJ2-3	14	TGTGCCAGTAGTCCCAGGGTTGGCACAGATACGCAGTATTTT	CASSPRVGTDTQYF
TRBV2	NA	NA	TRBJ2-1	15	TGTGCCAGCAGTGTCGGCCTAGCAGGAGGCGTTGAGCAGTTCTTC	CASSVGLAGGVEQFF
TRBV18	NA	TRBD1	TRBJ2-5	16	TGTGCCAGCTCAACTTCCGGGACAGGGGTCGTGGAGACCCAGTACTTC	CASSTSGTGVVETQYF
TRBV5-8	NA	TRBD1	TRBJ1-1	16	TGTGCCAGCAGCTTCTGGACAGGCGTTTTGAACACTGAAGCTTTCTTT	CASSFWTGVLNTEAFF
TRBV7-9	once	NA	TRBJ2-1	14	TGTGCCAGCAGCTTCGCAGTGTCCTACAATGAGCAGTTCTTC	CASSFAVSYNEQFF
TRBV2	NA	NA	TRBJ1-5	14	TGTGCCAGCAGTCGCAGGGCACCCAATCAGCCCCAGCATTTT	CASSRRAPNQPQHF
TRBV30	NA	NA	TRBJ1-4	14	TGTGCCTGGAGTCTATCCGCAACTAATGAAAAACTGTTTTTT	CAWSLSATNEKLFF
TRBV6-5	NA	TRBD1	TRBJ2-7	14	TGTGCCAGCAGACCGATGGACAGGATCTACGAGCAGTACTTC	CASRPMDRIYEQYF
TRBV11-1	NA	TRBD2	TRBJ2-7	15	TGTGCCAGCAGCTCAACTAGCGCAACCACCTACGAGCAGTACTTC	CASSSTSATTYEQYF
TRBV4-1	NA	TRBD1	TRBJ2-7	15	TGCGCCAGCAGCATCTCGGGGACAGGAAACTACGAGCAGTACTTC	CASSISGTGNYEQYF
TRBV28	NA	NA	TRBJ1-3	14	TGTGCCAGCACCGAAGCCAGGGGTGGAAACACCATATATTTT	CASTEARGGNTIYF
TRBV19	NA	TRBD2	TRBJ2-1	15	TGTGCCAGTACGGCTAGCGGAACCTCCTACAATGAGCAGTTCTTC	CASTASGTSYNEQFF
TRBV5-1	NA	TRBD2	TRBJ2-1	16	TGCGCCAGCAGCCGTATTTGGACTAGCGGGAGAAATGAGCAGTTCTTC	CASSRIWTSGRNEQFF
TRBV7-6	NA	TRBD1	TRBJ2-7	14	TGTGCCAGCAGCTTATTTGAGGGGGCCGGAGAGCAGTACTTC	CASSLFEGAGEQYF
TRBV7-9	NA	TRBD1	TRBJ2-2	15	TGTGCCAGCAGCTTATGGGACAGATCGACCGGGGAGCTGTTTTTT	CASSLWDRSTGELFF
TRBV20-1	NA	TRBD2	TRBJ2-3	19	TGCAGTGCTAGTGCGGGACTAGCGGGAGGGGGGTTCGGCACAGATACGCAGTATTTT	CSASAGLAGGGFGTDTQYF